The 14 T cell receptor beta chains reported below all come from one sample, sequenced in a study of shared T cell receptors in the human thymus. Sequencing used immunoSEQ multiplex PCR; TCRdb keeps in-frame clones, though not all of them. Of hundreds of thousands of clones detected, approximately 90% appear once; the ten largest clones hold 0.0095% to 0.012%. The data were also submitted as part of a second study, on human thymus T cells.

Material for sequencing was thymocytes. The receptors come from a boy under three years old with a congenital heart defect.

The chain joins TRBV5-5 to TRBJ1-1, with TRBD1 as a possible D gene (6 bases). V dropped 2 bases and J dropped 4 bases, with 12 bases sitting between them. Per the germline V gene, CDR1 is SGHKS and CDR2 is YYEKEE (reference sequence). The CDR3 consists of 14 residues. CDR3 sequence (DNA): TGTGCCAGCAGCTTAAAACAGGGTAGCACTGAAGCTTTCTTT. Its translation: CASSLKQGSTEAFF.

V gene TRBV6-1 combines with J gene TRBJ1-1; maybe TRBD1 (5 bases). V lost 1 base and J lost 4, with 16 bases in between. CDR3 size: 16 residues. Germline V gene data show CDR1 as MNHNS and CDR2 as SASEGT. CDR3 bases: TGTGCCAGCAGTGAAGGGCAGGGAAGGATAGGCACTGAAGCTTTCTTT. Translation: CASSEGQGRIGTEAFF.

Written as DNA, the CDR3 is TGTGCCTGGGGACTAGCGGGCGGATACAATGAGCAGTTCTTC. Residues: CAWGLAGGYNEQFF. The V call is TRBV30, the J call TRBJ2-1; 11 bases map to TRBD2. There are 14 residues in the CDR3. After removal of 5 bases from V and 4 bases from J, the junction contained 4 bases not matched to a gene. The germline CDR1 and CDR2 sequences are GTSNPN and SVGIG (reference sequence).

The rearrangement links TRBV4-2 to TRBJ2-7; 9 nucleotides match TRBD1. After removal of 3 bases from V and 2 bases from J, the junction contained 11 bases not matched to a gene. The CDR3 totals 17 residues. Germline V gene lookup returns CDR1 LGHNA and CDR2 YNFKEQ. In nucleotides, the CDR3 is TGTGCCAGCAGCCAGAGTATCGGGACAGGGATTCCCTACGAGCAGTACTTC. The encoded protein is CASSQSIGTGIPYEQYF.

The V and J genes are TRBV4-3 and TRBJ2-3, with 9 bases that match TRBD2. The length of the CDR3 is 20 residues. Trimming removed 4 bases from V and 3 bases from J; junction bases left unmatched: 20. From germline, CDR1 is LGHNA and CDR2 YSLEER. CDR3 residues: CASSPGKGAGREGLTDTQYF. The CDR3 nucleotides read TGCGCCAGCAGCCCGGGCAAGGGGGCGGGGCGGGAGGGCCTAACAGATACGCAGTATTTT.

This chain links TRBV11-2 with TRBJ2-5; a weak D match, TRBD2 (6 bases). CDR1 and CDR2 from the germline V gene are SGHAT and FQNNGV. This CDR3 region has 17 residues. Trimming removed 5 bases at V and 3 bases at J, with 22 bases between. CDR3 sequence reads: CASSPSRDRGKKETQYF. The CDR3 nucleotides are TGTGCCAGCAGCCCTTCCCGGGACCGGGGGAAAAAAGAGACCCAGTACTTC.

The chain uses TRBV9 and TRBJ2-1, with 10 nucleotides matching TRBD1. The germline gives CDR1 SGDLS, CDR2 YYNGEE. Germline trimming cut 4 bases from V and 8 bases from J; bases unmatched to any gene: 9. The length of the CDR3 is 15 residues. Here the CDR3 DNA reads TGTGCCAGCAGCACCCCCGGGACAGGGGAAGATGAGCAGTTCTTC. Its translation is CASSTPGTGEDEQFF.

The J gene is TRBJ1-5, the V gene TRBV19; possible D gene TRBD1, 6 bases. Per germline, CDR1 LNHDA and CDR2 SQIVND (reference sequence). CDR3 length: 16 residues. V dropped 6 bases and J dropped 7 bases, with 22 bases sitting between them. In DNA, the CDR3 is TGTGCCAGTAGACCACCCACGGACAGTCAGGGACAGCCCCAGCATTTT. Protein sequence: CASRPPTDSQGQPQHF.

There are a few counts of this clone. The chain combines TRBV4-1 with TRBJ2-3; 11 positions agree with TRBD2. Germline CDR1 and CDR2: MGHRA and YSYEKL. With 6 bases clipped from V and 5 bases from J, the junction kept 7 bases outside the gene matches. The CDR3 consists of 15 residues. In DNA, the CDR3 is TGCGCCAGCAGACAGACTAGCGGGATAGGAGATACGCAGTATTTT. This codes for CASRQTSGIGDTQYF.

This clone showed up just once. The V gene is TRBV5-1, the J gene TRBJ2-7; TRBD1 agrees at 8 bases. Per the germline V gene, CDR1 is SGHRS and CDR2 is YFSETQ. The V gene end was trimmed by 3 bases and the J gene end by 0 bases; junction bases not matched to a gene: 5. The CDR3 spans 15 residues. Here the CDR3 reads CASSSRTGSSYEQYF. CDR3 nucleotides: TGCGCCAGCAGCTCACGGACAGGGTCCTCCTACGAGCAGTACTTC.

This chain links TRBV6-5 with TRBJ1-2; 9 positions agree with TRBD1. V dropped 5 bases and J dropped 9; count of bases not matched to a gene: 10. From germline, CDR1 is MNHEY and CDR2 SVGAGI. The CDR3 loop spans 14 amino acids. DNA for the CDR3: TGTGCCAGCAGTGCCGGGACAGGGTGTGATCGCTACACCTTC. Translated: CASSAGTGCDRYTF.

The chain uses TRBV4-3 and TRBJ2-2; 9 bases map to TRBD2. Trimming at V came to 0 bases and at J to 6 bases, leaving 11 bases not matched to a gene. The CDR3 covers 18 residues. CDR1 and CDR2 (germline): LGHNA, YSLEER. This CDR3 is CASSQEGSGRGWPGELFF. The CDR3 nucleotides read TGCGCCAGCAGCCAAGAAGGTAGCGGGAGAGGATGGCCCGGGGAGCTGTTTTTT.

The rearrangement links TRBV30 to TRBJ1-5; D is undetermined. Germline assignment: CDR1 GTSNPN and CDR2 SVGIG (reference sequence). The ends were cut back, 1 base at V and 2 bases at J, with 15 bases in the middle. The length of the CDR3 is 16 residues. CDR3 nucleotides: TGTGCCTGGAGTGAGGACGGACGCGGGGGCAATCAGCCCCAGCATTTT. This gives the protein CAWSEDGRGGNQPQHF.

This clone has a single count. The CDR3 DNA reads TGTGCCAGCAGTTTATGCGTTGGGCGGGAGTGTGACTACGAGCAGTACTTC. Its protein product is CASSLCVGRECDYEQYF. The chain recombines TRBV28 with TRBJ2-7; TRBD2 matches at 7 bases. The junction had 11 bases not matched to a gene; V was cut back by 0 bases and J by 3 bases. There are 17 residues in the CDR3. In germline, CDR1 is MDHEN, CDR2 SYDVKM.